This TCR beta chain stems from a study of blood T cells in healthy people across ages. Only a few counts were recorded for this clonotype. Russia was home to the donors, healthy Caucasian individuals aged roughly 6 to 95. For the second PCR, which ran for roughly 6 to 12 cycles, a sample-barcoded 5' primer and a J-beta primer mix were used. MiXCR, run by TCRdb on the 5' RACE reads, gives a single entry per CDR3 protein. The sample lists fewer than 800,000 distinct CDR3 sequences, 25% occurring once. Trimming pared 3 bases from V and 4 bases from J, leaving 15 bases between. Germline values: CDR1 SQVTM, CDR2 ANQGSEA. This CDR3 region has 14 residues. The same sample was also used in a study of T cells of mothers and their children. Per that paper: Slightly higher but non-significant overlap marked related mother-child pairs versus unrelated pairs.

The sequencing sample was made of blood. The chain links TRBV29-1 to TRBJ1-1; no firm D call. The TCR comes from a boy younger than 18 in good health. The CDR3 here is CSVEAVVSGTEAFF. DNA for the CDR3: TGCAGCGTTGAGGCTGTCGTCTCGGGCACTGAAGCTTTCTTT.